The rows below give T cell receptor beta chains drawn from one sample of a study of T-cell reconstitution after alpha-beta-depleted transplantation in children. TCRdb recomputed calls from the PCR reads with MiXCR, one row per CDR3 protein. The sample has 250,000 to 350,000 distinct CDR3 sequences; approximately 9.6% are singletons. The sequencing used PBMCs from the stem cell graft donor, collected from the stem cell graft. The receptors shown here come from a human donor who donated a stem cell graft to a child with SCID. Each CDR3 is given with its conserved first and last residue. D genes are given only for firm matches. Expanded clones are given a class, and other clones once, few, many or no size at all.

v_call: TRBV29-1
j_call: TRBJ2-7
clone_size: NA
d_call: NA
cdr3_aa: CSVEDPIGHYEQYF
cdr3_nt: TGCAGCGTTGAAGACCCCATTGGACACTACGAGCAGTACTTC

v_call: TRBV29-1
j_call: TRBJ1-2
clone_size: NA
d_call: NA
cdr3_aa: CSVPRLQTYGYTF
cdr3_nt: TGCAGCGTTCCTAGACTGCAGACTTATGGCTACACCTTC

v_call: TRBV7-9
j_call: TRBJ2-1
clone_size: NA
d_call: TRBD1
cdr3_aa: CASSPVDRGYNEQFF
cdr3_nt: TGTGCCAGCAGCCCCGTTGACAGGGGCTACAATGAGCAGTTCTTC

v_call: TRBV29-1
j_call: TRBJ1-6
clone_size: NA
d_call: NA
cdr3_aa: CSVGEINSPLHF
cdr3_nt: TGCAGCGTGGGGGAAATCAATTCACCCCTCCACTTT

v_call: TRBV24-1
j_call: TRBJ2-3
clone_size: NA
d_call: NA
cdr3_aa: CATSDGSGSTDTQYF
cdr3_nt: TGTGCCACCAGTGATGGATCAGGAAGCACAGATACGCAGTATTTT

v_call: TRBV7-6
j_call: TRBJ2-7
clone_size: few
d_call: NA
cdr3_aa: CASSLGPDLSYEQYF
cdr3_nt: TGTGCCAGCAGCTTAGGTCCAGACCTCTCCTACGAGCAGTACTTC

v_call: TRBV12-3/TRBV12-4
j_call: TRBJ2-1
clone_size: few
d_call: TRBD2
cdr3_aa: CASSLLAGDYNEQFF
cdr3_nt: TGTGCCAGCAGTTTACTAGCGGGGGACTACAATGAGCAGTTCTTC

v_call: TRBV6-5
j_call: TRBJ1-6
clone_size: NA
d_call: TRBD1
cdr3_aa: CASSYSIQGDNSPLHF
cdr3_nt: TGTGCCAGCAGTTACTCGATACAGGGGGATAATTCACCCCTCCACTTT

v_call: TRBV12-3/TRBV12-4
j_call: TRBJ2-5
clone_size: NA
d_call: NA
cdr3_aa: CASSSYAGQSANSQETQYF
cdr3_nt: TGTGCCAGCAGTTCCTACGCGGGACAGTCGGCAAACTCCCAAGAGACCCAGTACTTC

v_call: TRBV12-3/TRBV12-4
j_call: TRBJ1-1
clone_size: few
d_call: NA
cdr3_aa: CASSLSAIWGTEAFF
cdr3_nt: TGTGCCAGCAGTTTATCGGCCATTTGGGGCACTGAAGCTTTCTTT

v_call: TRBV2
j_call: TRBJ2-5
clone_size: few
d_call: NA
cdr3_aa: CASRTGGPQETQYF
cdr3_nt: TGTGCCAGCAGAACAGGCGGCCCGCAAGAGACCCAGTACTTC

v_call: TRBV7-8
j_call: TRBJ1-4
clone_size: NA
d_call: TRBD1
cdr3_aa: CASSFSQGSNEKLFF
cdr3_nt: TGTGCCAGCAGCTTCTCACAGGGGTCTAATGAAAAACTGTTTTTT

v_call: TRBV29-1
j_call: TRBJ2-3
clone_size: few
d_call: TRBD2
cdr3_aa: CSVEEVGLAGITDTQYF
cdr3_nt: TGCAGCGTTGAAGAGGTGGGACTAGCGGGGATAACAGATACGCAGTATTTT

v_call: TRBV5-1
j_call: TRBJ2-7
clone_size: few
d_call: NA
cdr3_aa: CASSLESGSGEQYF
cdr3_nt: TGCGCCAGCAGCTTGGAGTCAGGGAGTGGTGAGCAGTACTTC

v_call: TRBV12-3/TRBV12-4
j_call: TRBJ2-2
clone_size: many
d_call: NA
cdr3_aa: CASMMGGNTGELFF
cdr3_nt: TGTGCCAGCATGATGGGGGGGAACACCGGGGAGCTGTTTTTT

v_call: TRBV7-3
j_call: TRBJ2-1
clone_size: NA
d_call: TRBD2
cdr3_aa: CASSPSFGGANEQFF
cdr3_nt: TGTGCCAGCAGCCCGTCGTTCGGGGGGGCCAATGAGCAGTTCTTC

v_call: TRBV5-1
j_call: TRBJ2-2
clone_size: NA
d_call: TRBD1
cdr3_aa: CASREAYRGSPGELFF
cdr3_nt: TGCGCCAGCCGCGAGGCGTACAGGGGGAGTCCCGGGGAGCTGTTTTTT

v_call: TRBV11-1
j_call: TRBJ1-1
clone_size: few
d_call: NA
cdr3_aa: CASSFSRGGWNLNTEAFF
cdr3_nt: TGTGCCAGCAGCTTTTCGAGAGGAGGATGGAATCTGAACACTGAAGCTTTCTTT

v_call: TRBV20-1
j_call: TRBJ2-3
clone_size: NA
d_call: NA
cdr3_aa: CSATDPLAAGRDTQYF
cdr3_nt: TGCAGTGCTACCGACCCTCTCGCGGCGGGGCGAGATACGCAGTATTTT

v_call: TRBV6-5
j_call: TRBJ2-2
clone_size: few
d_call: NA
cdr3_aa: CASNREGVTGELFF
cdr3_nt: TGTGCCAGCAATAGGGAAGGGGTCACCGGGGAGCTGTTTTTT

v_call: TRBV4-1
j_call: TRBJ2-5
clone_size: NA
d_call: TRBD1
cdr3_aa: CASSLVEDRQETQYF
cdr3_nt: TGCGCCAGCAGCCTTGTCGAGGACAGGCAAGAGACCCAGTACTTC

v_call: TRBV5-6
j_call: TRBJ1-1
clone_size: few
d_call: NA
cdr3_aa: CASTVRITPEAFF
cdr3_nt: TGTGCCAGCACCGTGCGGATCACCCCTGAAGCTTTCTTT

v_call: TRBV5-1
j_call: TRBJ2-5
clone_size: NA
d_call: NA
cdr3_aa: CASSLAPQGTQETQYF
cdr3_nt: TGCGCCAGCAGCTTGGCCCCCCAGGGTACCCAAGAGACCCAGTACTTC

v_call: TRBV29-1
j_call: TRBJ1-1
clone_size: NA
d_call: NA
cdr3_aa: CSGGTGFNTEAFF
cdr3_nt: TGCAGCGGGGGGACGGGATTTAACACTGAAGCTTTCTTT

v_call: TRBV2
j_call: TRBJ2-1
clone_size: many
d_call: TRBD2
cdr3_aa: CASSERIGGGGEQFF
cdr3_nt: TGTGCCAGCAGTGAAAGAATCGGGGGGGGAGGGGAGCAGTTCTTC

v_call: TRBV5-1
j_call: TRBJ2-7
clone_size: many
d_call: NA
cdr3_aa: CASSLGDTYEQYF
cdr3_nt: TGCGCCAGCAGCTTGGGGGACACCTACGAGCAGTACTTC

v_call: TRBV12-3/TRBV12-4
j_call: TRBJ2-7
clone_size: few
d_call: TRBD1
cdr3_aa: CASRRQGSPYEQYF
cdr3_nt: TGTGCCAGCAGGCGACAGGGGAGTCCCTACGAGCAGTACTTC

v_call: TRBV10-3
j_call: TRBJ1-6
clone_size: few
d_call: TRBD1
cdr3_aa: CAISESIGTGDSPLHF
cdr3_nt: TGTGCCATCAGTGAGTCCATCGGGACAGGGGATTCACCCCTCCACTTT

v_call: TRBV24-1
j_call: TRBJ2-5
clone_size: few
d_call: NA
cdr3_aa: CATSDPNPGKETQYF
cdr3_nt: TGTGCCACCAGTGATCCGAATCCAGGGAAAGAGACCCAGTACTTC

v_call: TRBV27
j_call: TRBJ2-3
clone_size: few
d_call: NA
cdr3_aa: CASSTGPNTQYF
cdr3_nt: TGTGCCAGCAGCACCGGGCCAAATACGCAGTATTTT

v_call: TRBV9
j_call: TRBJ2-2
clone_size: many
d_call: TRBD1
cdr3_aa: CASSVGPTGTGSGELFF
cdr3_nt: TGTGCCAGCAGCGTAGGTCCAACCGGGACAGGGTCCGGGGAGCTGTTTTTT

v_call: TRBV20-1
j_call: TRBJ1-1
clone_size: few
d_call: NA
cdr3_aa: CSAGVAPAIRAFF
cdr3_nt: TGCAGTGCTGGGGTAGCCCCCGCCATTCGAGCTTTCTTT

v_call: TRBV3-1
j_call: TRBJ1-1
clone_size: NA
d_call: NA
cdr3_aa: CASRANTEAFF
cdr3_nt: TGTGCCTCTAGGGCGAACACTGAAGCTTTCTTT

v_call: TRBV5-1
j_call: TRBJ2-1
clone_size: few
d_call: NA
cdr3_aa: CASSLGASRDEQFF
cdr3_nt: TGCGCCAGCAGCTTGGGGGCTTCTCGCGATGAGCAGTTCTTC

v_call: TRBV10-2
j_call: TRBJ1-2
clone_size: few
d_call: NA
cdr3_aa: CASTQVPLYGYTF
cdr3_nt: TGCGCCAGCACCCAGGTCCCCCTCTATGGCTACACCTTC

v_call: TRBV10-1
j_call: TRBJ2-2
clone_size: many
d_call: TRBD2
cdr3_aa: CATGLAGNTGELFF
cdr3_nt: TGCGCCACCGGACTAGCGGGGAACACCGGGGAGCTGTTTTTT

v_call: TRBV5-1
j_call: TRBJ1-5
clone_size: NA
d_call: NA
cdr3_aa: CASSLAGVPNQPQHF
cdr3_nt: TGCGCCAGCAGCTTGGCCGGAGTTCCCAATCAGCCCCAGCATTTT

v_call: TRBV11-3
j_call: TRBJ2-3
clone_size: NA
d_call: TRBD1
cdr3_aa: CASSFRTGGGTDTQYF
cdr3_nt: TGTGCCAGCAGCTTCCGGACAGGGGGAGGCACAGATACGCAGTATTTT

v_call: TRBV7-9
j_call: TRBJ2-5
clone_size: few
d_call: NA
cdr3_aa: CASSYNRHGETQYF
cdr3_nt: TGTGCCAGCAGCTACAATCGGCATGGGGAGACCCAGTACTTC

v_call: TRBV6-2/TRBV6-3
j_call: TRBJ2-7
clone_size: NA
d_call: NA
cdr3_aa: CASSWLSYEQYF
cdr3_nt: TGTGCCAGCAGCTGGCTTTCCTACGAGCAGTACTTC

v_call: TRBV29-1
j_call: TRBJ2-3
clone_size: few
d_call: NA
cdr3_aa: CSVGGAADTQYF
cdr3_nt: TGCAGCGTTGGGGGGGCGGCAGATACGCAGTATTTT

v_call: TRBV12-3/TRBV12-4
j_call: TRBJ1-1
clone_size: NA
d_call: NA
cdr3_aa: CASSPRPLEGTEAFF
cdr3_nt: TGTGCCAGCAGTCCACGGCCCTTGGAGGGCACTGAAGCTTTCTTT

v_call: TRBV7-9
j_call: TRBJ1-6
clone_size: few
d_call: TRBD1
cdr3_aa: CASSLQGAIGNSPLHF
cdr3_nt: TGTGCCAGCAGCTTGCAGGGGGCGATTGGTAATTCACCCCTCCACTTT

v_call: TRBV10-2
j_call: TRBJ1-6
clone_size: few
d_call: NA
cdr3_aa: CASSDSVWNSPLHF
cdr3_nt: TGCGCCAGCAGTGACTCTGTGTGGAATTCACCCCTCCACTTT

v_call: TRBV7-2
j_call: TRBJ2-3
clone_size: many
d_call: NA
cdr3_aa: CASSWGSTDTQYF
cdr3_nt: TGTGCCAGCTCTTGGGGGAGCACAGATACGCAGTATTTT

v_call: TRBV27
j_call: TRBJ1-6
clone_size: NA
d_call: NA
cdr3_aa: CASSFPGIPNSPLHF
cdr3_nt: TGTGCCAGCAGTTTTCCCGGGATTCCCAATTCACCCCTCCACTTT

v_call: TRBV5-1
j_call: TRBJ2-5
clone_size: few
d_call: NA
cdr3_aa: CASSLFSGIQETQYF
cdr3_nt: TGCGCCAGCAGCTTGTTTAGCGGAATCCAAGAGACCCAGTACTTC

v_call: TRBV29-1
j_call: TRBJ2-5
clone_size: few
d_call: NA
cdr3_aa: CSVAGATYQETQYF
cdr3_nt: TGCAGCGTTGCCGGGGCTACGTACCAAGAGACCCAGTACTTC

v_call: TRBV20-1
j_call: TRBJ2-3
clone_size: NA
d_call: TRBD2
cdr3_aa: CSATQAGGPTDTQYF
cdr3_nt: TGCAGTGCTACCCAGGCGGGGGGGCCCACAGATACGCAGTATTTT

v_call: TRBV5-1
j_call: TRBJ2-1
clone_size: few
d_call: TRBD1
cdr3_aa: CASSSRTGYEQFF
cdr3_nt: TGCGCCAGCAGCTCAAGGACAGGTTATGAGCAGTTCTTC

v_call: TRBV7-9
j_call: TRBJ1-1
clone_size: many
d_call: TRBD1
cdr3_aa: CATTQGAGNTEAFF
cdr3_nt: TGTGCCACTACACAGGGGGCCGGGAACACTGAAGCTTTCTTT

v_call: TRBV20-1
j_call: TRBJ2-5
clone_size: NA
d_call: TRBD1
cdr3_aa: CSARDPIQGLQETQYF
cdr3_nt: TGCAGTGCTAGAGATCCTATACAGGGGCTCCAAGAGACCCAGTACTTC

v_call: TRBV7-6
j_call: TRBJ1-4
clone_size: NA
d_call: NA
cdr3_aa: CASSLEKGTGEKLFF
cdr3_nt: TGTGCCAGCAGCTTAGAGAAGGGGACGGGAGAAAAACTGTTTTTT

v_call: TRBV7-6
j_call: TRBJ2-7
clone_size: few
d_call: TRBD1
cdr3_aa: CASSYAGTGSNEQYF
cdr3_nt: TGTGCCAGCAGCTACGCCGGGACAGGGAGTAACGAGCAGTACTTC

v_call: TRBV3-1
j_call: TRBJ2-5
clone_size: NA
d_call: NA
cdr3_aa: CASSPEIMQETQYF
cdr3_nt: TGTGCCAGCAGCCCCGAAATAATGCAAGAGACCCAGTACTTC

v_call: TRBV9
j_call: TRBJ2-3
clone_size: NA
d_call: TRBD2
cdr3_aa: CASSERGELDTQYF
cdr3_nt: TGTGCCAGCAGCGAGCGGGGGGAACTAGATACGCAGTATTTT

v_call: TRBV14
j_call: TRBJ2-7
clone_size: many
d_call: TRBD2
cdr3_aa: CASSQRGDYEQYF
cdr3_nt: TGTGCCAGCAGCCAGCGGGGGGATTACGAGCAGTACTTC

v_call: TRBV28
j_call: TRBJ2-1
clone_size: many
d_call: TRBD1
cdr3_aa: CASSFRRGQGSYNEQFF
cdr3_nt: TGTGCCAGCAGTTTCCGGCGGGGACAGGGCTCCTACAATGAGCAGTTCTTC